This is a list of T cell receptor beta chains from one sample in a study of T cell repertoires in cytomegalovirus infection. TCRdb called the reads again in MiXCR, with one record for every CDR3 protein. The sample carries 300,000 or so distinct CDR3 sequences, about 8.8% recorded once. Material for sequencing was PBMCs. The receptors were sampled from a human donor in good health (CMV status not recorded). Some clones in this sample may be carry-over from other donors' samples. The CDR3 runs from the conserved cysteine through the conserved F or W. The D gene is left open where the match is weak. Only part of the rows carry a size: once, few, many, or a class if the clone is expanded.

J gene: TRBJ2-3
D gene: TRBD2
clone size: many
V gene: TRBV20-1
CDR3 DNA: TGCAGTGCGGAGCTGCCGGGGGGGCCCTCCCCCACCACAGATACGCAGTATTTT
CDR3 protein: CSAELPGGPSPTTDTQYF

J gene: TRBJ2-2
D gene: NA
clone size: many
V gene: TRBV4-1
CDR3 DNA: TGCGCCAGCAGCCAAATCTTGGGTTCGAACACCGGGGAGCTGTTTTTT
CDR3 protein: CASSQILGSNTGELFF

J gene: TRBJ2-6
D gene: NA
clone size: many
V gene: TRBV6-5
CDR3 DNA: TGTGCCAGCAGTTACAACAGGGCGCTCTCCGGGGCCAACGTCCTGACTTTC
CDR3 protein: CASSYNRALSGANVLTF

J gene: TRBJ2-5
D gene: NA
clone size: NA
V gene: TRBV28
CDR3 DNA: TGTGCCAGCAGTTTCGGACGCGGTGGCCCGAGATCCCAAGAGACCCAGTACTTC
CDR3 protein: CASSFGRGGPRSQETQYF

J gene: TRBJ2-6
D gene: NA
clone size: many
V gene: TRBV27
CDR3 DNA: TGTGCCAGCAGTTTAAACCCATCAGGGGTGGGGGCCAACGTCCTGACTTTC
CDR3 protein: CASSLNPSGVGANVLTF

J gene: TRBJ1-2
D gene: NA
clone size: many
V gene: TRBV6-2/TRBV6-3
CDR3 DNA: TGTGCCAGCAGTTCCGCCCGGGGAGAGGACTATGGCTACACCTTC
CDR3 protein: CASSSARGEDYGYTF

J gene: TRBJ1-2
D gene: NA
clone size: NA
V gene: TRBV2
CDR3 DNA: TGTGCCAGCAGTGTCAATCCGAACTATGGCTACACCTTC
CDR3 protein: CASSVNPNYGYTF

J gene: TRBJ1-2
D gene: TRBD1
clone size: NA
V gene: TRBV6-4
CDR3 DNA: TGTGCCAGCAGCGAAGGACAGGGTAAAGTCACCTTC
CDR3 protein: CASSEGQGKVTF

J gene: TRBJ1-5
D gene: NA
clone size: many
V gene: TRBV10-3
CDR3 DNA: TGTGCCATCAGTGAAGAAAGGTATCAGCCCCAGCATTTT
CDR3 protein: CAISEERYQPQHF

J gene: TRBJ2-2
D gene: NA
clone size: NA
V gene: TRBV9
CDR3 DNA: TGTGCCAGCAGGTCAGGGGCCCAGGAGGGCGGGGAGCTGTTTTTT
CDR3 protein: CASRSGAQEGGELFF

J gene: TRBJ1-2
D gene: TRBD1
clone size: many
V gene: TRBV5-1
CDR3 DNA: TGCGCCAGCAGCTTAGCACCGAGACAGGGAATCTACACCTTC
CDR3 protein: CASSLAPRQGIYTF

J gene: TRBJ1-1
D gene: NA
clone size: NA
V gene: TRBV6-5
CDR3 DNA: TGTGCCGGCAGTTCCTCGGGGCCCAGGAACACTGAAGCTTTCTTT
CDR3 protein: CAGSSSGPRNTEAFF